The 18 T cell receptor beta chains in this list originate from one sample, sequenced in a study of blood T cell repertoires in COVID-19. The repertoire was sequenced with immunoSEQ multiplex PCR; TCRdb's copy has only in-frame clones and lacks some. The profile shows about 300,000 clones, 80% to 95% of them singletons. The source material was peripheral blood. These receptor sequences come from a woman in her twenties or thirties with COVID-19, enrolled during active disease.

The rearrangement joins TRBV6-2 or TRBV6-3 to TRBJ2-3, with 13 bases lining up with TRBD2. Looked up from germline, CDR1 is MNHEY and CDR2 is SVGEGT. This CDR3 region has 19 residues. The trim removed 6 bases at V and 0 bases at J, leaving 12 bases unmatched. DNA for the CDR3: TGTGCCAGCAGCGGAGCAAGGACTAGCGGGGGAATTAGCACAGATACGCAGTATTTT. Its translation: CASSGARTSGGISTDTQYF.

The rearrangement links TRBV11-2 to TRBJ1-1; TRBD1 might be the D (6 bases). Germline V gene data show CDR1 as SGHAT and CDR2 as FQNNGV. With 4 bases removed from V and 3 bases from J, the gap between germline ends came to 9 bases. This CDR3 spans 13 amino acids. As DNA, the CDR3 is TGTGCCAGCAGCTACCACAGGGACACTGAAGCTTTCTTT. Its protein product is CASSYHRDTEAFF.

A remark on this clone: The sample has other DNA sequences that encode this CDR3 too. The chain links TRBV12-3 or TRBV12-4 to TRBJ2-5; no clear D gene. V was pared by 2 bases and J by 0 bases, with 4 bases between. The CDR3 runs to 13 residues. The CDR3 sequence: CASSLTDQETQYF. The DNA for the CDR3 is TGTGCCAGCAGTTTAACAGACCAAGAGACCCAGTACTTC.

The V and J genes are TRBV9 and TRBJ1-4; D is unresolved. Between the trimmed V and J ends, which lost 3 bases and 3 bases, there was a span of 15 bases. The CDR3 sequence is 16 residues long. CDR1 SGDLS and CDR2 YYNGEE come from the germline V gene. The chain's CDR3 is CASSAGIRRSNEKLFF. CDR3 coding DNA: TGTGCCAGCAGCGCGGGGATCAGGAGGTCTAATGAAAAACTGTTTTTT.

To note about this clone: Relative to the germline gene, one junction end is altered; a read error may explain this. The chain joins TRBV28 to TRBJ2-7; maybe TRBD2 (6 bases). The CDR3 spans 12 residues. Looked up from germline, CDR1 is MDHEN and CDR2 is SYDVKM. The CDR3 DNA sequence: TGCTTTGTTAGCGGCAGCTCCTACGAGCAGTACTTC. This gives the protein CFVSGSSYEQYF.

V is TRBV7-9 and J is TRBJ2-3; D unclear. This CDR3 region has 13 residues. Trimming cost V 5 bases and J 2 bases, with 8 bases left between them. CDR1 is SEHNR and CDR2 is FQNEAQ in the germline V gene (reference sequence). The CDR3 protein is CASSPQYTDTQYF. CDR3 coding DNA: TGTGCCAGCAGCCCCCAGTACACAGATACGCAGTATTTT.

V is TRBV5-1 and J is TRBJ1-5; D unclear. V shed 0 bases and J shed 7 bases, with 11 bases lying between them. There are 14 residues in the CDR3. In germline, CDR1 is SGHRS, CDR2 YFSETQ. CDR3 bases: TGCGCCAGCAGCTTGGGAGGGCCTGACCAGCCCCAGCATTTT. Translation gives CASSLGGPDQPQHF.

This clone was detected a few times. The rearrangement joins TRBV3-1 (or the pseudogene TRBV3-2) to TRBJ1-2; 9 bases map to TRBD1. With 5 bases clipped from V and 4 bases from J, the junction kept 8 bases outside the gene matches. The CDR3 is 15 amino acids. Germline V gene sequence: CDR1 LGHDT, CDR2 YNNKEL (reference sequence). Here the CDR3 reads CASSGGGQGSYGYTF. The CDR3, as DNA: TGTGCCAGCAGCGGGGGGGGACAGGGCTCCTATGGCTACACCTTC.

A single count supports this clone. The genes are TRBV2 and TRBJ2-1; D remains unclear. The CDR3 extends over 13 amino acids. The V gene lost 2 bases and the J gene lost 3 bases, with 5 bases spanning the gap. CDR1 and CDR2 from the germline V gene are SNHLY and FYNNEI. CDR3 region: CASSESGYNEQFF. Here the CDR3 DNA reads TGTGCCAGCAGTGAATCGGGCTACAATGAGCAGTTCTTC.

The chain uses TRBV1 and TRBJ2-1; the table's D gene call, TRBD2, was not cross checked with the DNA. TRBV1 is described as a pseudogene. The length of the CDR3 is 16 residues. The CDR3 DNA is TGCACCAGCAGCCAACCCGACGGAGGCTATTACAATGAGCAGTTCTTC. Translation gives CTSSQPDGGYYNEQFF.

CDR3 bases: TGTGCCACCAGCAGAGGACTATACTCCTACAATGAGCAGTTCTTC. Protein: CATSRGLYSYNEQFF. The chain links TRBV15 to TRBJ2-1, with a weak D call TRBD2 (5 bases). Germline values: CDR1 LNHNV, CDR2 YYDKDF (reference sequence). Deletions cut 1 base from V and 0 bases from J, with 7 bases between. This CDR3 is 15 amino acids long.

The chain uses TRBV12-3 or TRBV12-4 and TRBJ1-2; D not certain. V was trimmed by 6 bases and J by 3 bases, leaving 11 bases between them. The CDR3 consists of 13 residues. The CDR3 DNA reads TGTGCCAGCAGCCCGAGAGGCTACTATGGCTACACCTTC. Translating it yields CASSPRGYYGYTF.

The gene calls are TRBV30 and TRBJ2-7; 8 positions match TRBD2. Germline V lookup: CDR1 GTSNPN, CDR2 SVGIG (reference sequence). The CDR3 covers 15 residues. The ends lost 0 bases at V and 4 bases at J; junction bases unmatched: 8. This CDR3 is CAWSVPGLGGYEQYF. The CDR3 region has the DNA TGTGCCTGGAGTGTACCGGGACTAGGGGGGTACGAGCAGTACTTC.

The V and J genes are TRBV12-3 or TRBV12-4 and TRBJ2-7; D call uncertain. Trimming removed 1 base at V and 2 bases at J, with 6 bases between. This CDR3 region has 13 residues. CDR3 coding DNA: TGTGCCAGCAGTTTAGAGAGTCCCTACGAGCAGTACTTC. It codes for CASSLESPYEQYF.

This sequence joins TRBV5-5 and TRBJ1-6, with a weak D call TRBD1 (6 bases). The CDR3 sequence is 20 residues long. V was shortened by 1 base and J by 1 base, with 21 bases between the two germline ends. Germline values: CDR1 SGHKS, CDR2 YYEKEE (reference sequence). The CDR3 region has the DNA TGTGCCAGCAGCTTGATTACGCAGGGGCGTGGAAGTTCCTATAATTCACCCCTCCACTTT. Translated: CASSLITQGRGSSYNSPLHF.

The rearrangement uses TRBV2 and TRBJ2-7, with a tentative D call TRBD2 (5 bases). V dropped 2 bases and J dropped 1 base, with 21 bases sitting between them. This CDR3 spans 18 amino acids. Germline CDR1 SNHLY, CDR2 FYNNEI. The CDR3: CASSEYGPADGISYEQYF. The CDR3 region has the DNA TGTGCCAGCAGTGAATATGGCCCTGCGGACGGGATTTCCTACGAGCAGTACTTC.

The chain recombines TRBV5-1 with TRBJ1-1; maybe TRBD1 (6 bases). The CDR3 runs to 14 residues. V was clipped by 4 bases and J by 2 bases, with 12 bases between them. The V gene's germline CDR1 is SGHRS and CDR2 YFSETQ. The CDR3 nucleotides read TGCGCCAGCAGCGACACAGGGTTAAACACTGAAGCTTTCTTT. Its translation: CASSDTGLNTEAFF.

The chain recombines TRBV14 with TRBJ2-2, with 11 bases matching TRBD2. The CDR3 sequence is 19 residues long. Germline CDR1 reads SGHDN; CDR2 reads FVKESK. Unmatched junction bases numbered 12, after V lost 4 bases and J lost 2 bases. CDR3 sequence reads: CASSPRNSGRADNTGELFF. Written as DNA, the CDR3 is TGTGCCAGCAGCCCCAGAAATAGCGGGAGGGCCGACAACACCGGGGAGCTGTTTTTT. The variable domain in full, completed from reference TRBV14 and TRBJ2-2, reads EAGVTQFPSHSVIEKGQTVTLRCDPISGHDNLYWYRRVMGKEIKFLLHFVKESKQDESGMPNNRFLAERTGGTYSTLKVQPAELEDSGVYFCASSPRNSGRADNTGELFFGEGSRLTVL.